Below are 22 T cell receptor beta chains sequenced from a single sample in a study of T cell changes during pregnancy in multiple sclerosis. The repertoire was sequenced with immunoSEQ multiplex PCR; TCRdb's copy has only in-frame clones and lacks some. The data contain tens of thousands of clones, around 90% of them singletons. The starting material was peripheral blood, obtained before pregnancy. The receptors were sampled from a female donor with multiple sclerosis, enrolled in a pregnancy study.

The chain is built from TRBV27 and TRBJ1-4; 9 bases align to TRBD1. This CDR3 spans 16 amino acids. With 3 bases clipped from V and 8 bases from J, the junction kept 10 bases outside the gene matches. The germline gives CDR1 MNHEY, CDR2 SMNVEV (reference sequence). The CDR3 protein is CASSLSLQGAGEKLFF. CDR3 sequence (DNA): TGTGCCAGCAGTTTGTCCCTACAGGGGGCGGGGGAAAAACTGTTTTTT.

The CDR3 nucleotides are TGCGCCAGCAGCCAAGGACAGAGTTACAATGAGCAGTTCTTC. Translated: CASSQGQSYNEQFF. V and J are TRBV4-3 and TRBJ2-1, with D tentatively TRBD1 (5 bases). V lost 1 base and J 4 bases, leaving 8 bases between the germline ends. CDR1 is LGHNA, CDR2 YSLEER, per germline. The CDR3 runs to 14 residues.

CDR3 nucleotides: TGCGCCAGCAGCCCCGACAGGGGCCACGAGCAGTACTTC. This translates into CASSPDRGHEQYF. J is TRBJ2-7 and V is TRBV5-1; 8 positions agree with TRBD1. Looked up from germline, CDR1 is SGHRS and CDR2 is YFSETQ. The CDR3 totals 13 residues. Trimming removed 4 bases from V and 5 bases from J; junction bases left unmatched: 5.

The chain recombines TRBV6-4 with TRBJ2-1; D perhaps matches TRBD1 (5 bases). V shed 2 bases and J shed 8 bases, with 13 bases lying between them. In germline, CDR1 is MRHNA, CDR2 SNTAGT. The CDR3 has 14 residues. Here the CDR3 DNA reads TGTGCCAGCAGTGACGGAAACACAGGCGATGAGCAGTTCTTC. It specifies CASSDGNTGDEQFF.

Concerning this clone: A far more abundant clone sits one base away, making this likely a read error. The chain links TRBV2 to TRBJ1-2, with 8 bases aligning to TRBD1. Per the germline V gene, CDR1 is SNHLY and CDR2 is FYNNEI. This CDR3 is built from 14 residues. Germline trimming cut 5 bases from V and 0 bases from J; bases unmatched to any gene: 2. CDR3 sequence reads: CASSSQGANYGYTF. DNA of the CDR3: TGTGCCAGCAGTTCACAGGGGGCTAACTATGGCTACACCTTC.

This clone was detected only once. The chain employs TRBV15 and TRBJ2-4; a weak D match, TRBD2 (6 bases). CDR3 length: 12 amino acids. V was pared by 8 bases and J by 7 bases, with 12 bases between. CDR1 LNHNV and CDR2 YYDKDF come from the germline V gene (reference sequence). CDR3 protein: CATGGYGNIQYF. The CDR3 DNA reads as TGTGCCACCGGAGGGTATGGGAACATTCAGTACTTC.

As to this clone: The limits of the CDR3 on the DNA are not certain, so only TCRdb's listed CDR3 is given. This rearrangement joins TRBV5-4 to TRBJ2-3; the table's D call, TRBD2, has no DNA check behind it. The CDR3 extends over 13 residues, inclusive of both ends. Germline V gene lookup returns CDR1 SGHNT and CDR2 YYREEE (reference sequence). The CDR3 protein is CASSSSGADTQYF.

The CDR3 protein is CASSKAGTSGRAMNEQFF. CDR3 DNA sequence: TGCGCCAGCAGCAAAGCGGGCACTAGCGGGAGGGCCATGAATGAGCAGTTCTTC. The V gene is TRBV4-1, the J gene TRBJ2-1, with TRBD2 identical over 13 bases. V lost 5 bases, J lost 7 bases, and 14 bases stayed unmatched. The CDR3 runs to 18 residues. Germline CDR1 is MGHRA and CDR2 is YSYEKL.

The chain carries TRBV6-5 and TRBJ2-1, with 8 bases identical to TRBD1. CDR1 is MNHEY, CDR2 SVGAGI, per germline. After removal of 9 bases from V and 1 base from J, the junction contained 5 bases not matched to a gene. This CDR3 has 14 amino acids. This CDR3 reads CASGTGGSYNEQFF. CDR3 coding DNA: TGTGCCAGTGGAACAGGGGGGTCCTACAATGAGCAGTTCTTC.

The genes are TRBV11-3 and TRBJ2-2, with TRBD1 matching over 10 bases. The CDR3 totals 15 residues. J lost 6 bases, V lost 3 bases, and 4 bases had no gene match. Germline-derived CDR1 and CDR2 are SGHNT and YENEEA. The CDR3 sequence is CASSFDRGLAGELFF. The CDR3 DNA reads TGTGCCAGCAGCTTCGACAGGGGGCTTGCCGGGGAGCTGTTTTTT.

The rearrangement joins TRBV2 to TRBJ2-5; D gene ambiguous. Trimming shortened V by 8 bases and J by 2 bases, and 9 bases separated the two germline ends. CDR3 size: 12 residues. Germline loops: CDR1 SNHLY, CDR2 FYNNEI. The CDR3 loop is CASLGRQETQYF. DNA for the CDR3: TGTGCCAGCTTGGGCAGGCAAGAGACCCAGTACTTC.

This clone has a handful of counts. The DNA of the CDR3 is TGTGCCATCAGTCCTCGACAGCTGGATAATTCACCCCTCCACTTT. Translating gives CAISPRQLDNSPLHF. The V and J genes are TRBV10-3 and TRBJ1-6, with a tentative D call TRBD1 (5 bases). The CDR3 runs to 15 residues. CDR1 and CDR2 (germline): ENHRY, SYGVKD. The V end was cut by 5 bases, the J end by 5 bases, with 13 bases between.

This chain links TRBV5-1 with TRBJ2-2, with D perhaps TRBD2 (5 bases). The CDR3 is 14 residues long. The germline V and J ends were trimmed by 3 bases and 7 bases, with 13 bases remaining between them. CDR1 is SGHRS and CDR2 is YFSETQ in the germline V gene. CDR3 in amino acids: CASSSHREGGELFF. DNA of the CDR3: TGCGCCAGCAGCTCCCATAGAGAGGGCGGGGAGCTGTTTTTT.

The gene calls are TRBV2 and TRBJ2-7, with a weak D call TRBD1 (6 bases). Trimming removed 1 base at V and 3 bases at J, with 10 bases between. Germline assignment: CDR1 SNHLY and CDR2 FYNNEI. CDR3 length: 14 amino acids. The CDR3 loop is CASSEVVGGYEQYF. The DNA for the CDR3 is TGTGCCAGCAGTGAAGTTGTAGGGGGCTACGAGCAGTACTTC. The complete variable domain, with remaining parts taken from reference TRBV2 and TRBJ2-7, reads EPEVTQTPSHQVTQMGQEVILRCVPISNHLYFYWYRQILGQKVEFLVSFYNNEISEKSEIFDDQFSVERPDGSNFTLKIRSTKLEDSAMYFCASSEVVGGYEQYFGPGTRLTVT.

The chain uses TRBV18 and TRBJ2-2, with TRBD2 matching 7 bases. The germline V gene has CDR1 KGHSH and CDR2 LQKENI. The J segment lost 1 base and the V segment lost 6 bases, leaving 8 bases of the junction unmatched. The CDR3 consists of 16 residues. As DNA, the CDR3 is TGTGCCAGCTCCCCCCTGTCTAGCGGGAACACCGGGGAGCTGTTTTTT. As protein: CASSPLSSGNTGELFF.

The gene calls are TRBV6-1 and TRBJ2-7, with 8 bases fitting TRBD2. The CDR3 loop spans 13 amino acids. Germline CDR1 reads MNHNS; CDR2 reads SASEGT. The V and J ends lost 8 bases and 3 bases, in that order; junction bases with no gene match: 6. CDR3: CASVAGGLYEQYF. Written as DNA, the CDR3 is TGTGCCAGCGTGGCGGGAGGCCTCTACGAGCAGTACTTC.

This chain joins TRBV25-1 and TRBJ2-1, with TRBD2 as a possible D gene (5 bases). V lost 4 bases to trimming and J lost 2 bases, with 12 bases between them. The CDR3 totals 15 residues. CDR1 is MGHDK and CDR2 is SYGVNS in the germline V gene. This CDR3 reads CASSAPSGTYNEQFF. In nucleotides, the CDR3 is TGTGCCAGCAGTGCTCCCTCGGGGACCTACAATGAGCAGTTCTTC.

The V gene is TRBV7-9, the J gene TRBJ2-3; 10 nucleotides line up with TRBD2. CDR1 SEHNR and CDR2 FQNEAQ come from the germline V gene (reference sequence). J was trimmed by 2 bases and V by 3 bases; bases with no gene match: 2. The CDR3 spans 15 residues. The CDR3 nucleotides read TGTGCCAGCAGCTTCGGACTAGCGGACACAGATACGCAGTATTTT. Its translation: CASSFGLADTDTQYF.

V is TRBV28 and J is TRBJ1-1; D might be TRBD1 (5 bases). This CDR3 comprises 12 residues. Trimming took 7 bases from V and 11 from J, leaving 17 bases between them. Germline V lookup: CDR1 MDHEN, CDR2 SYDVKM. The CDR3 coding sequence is TGTGCCAGCACCTTGGGGCCCGGGTATGCTTTCTTT. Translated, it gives CASTLGPGYAFF.

Written as DNA, the CDR3 is TGCGCCAGTCTAGCGCAGGTTGGGAACACTGAAGCTTTCTTT. This gives the protein CASLAQVGNTEAFF. The chain uses TRBV5-1 and TRBJ1-1; D not resolved. V lost 8 bases to trimming and J lost 1 base, with 15 bases between them. In germline, CDR1 is SGHRS, CDR2 YFSETQ. This CDR3 is 14 amino acids long.

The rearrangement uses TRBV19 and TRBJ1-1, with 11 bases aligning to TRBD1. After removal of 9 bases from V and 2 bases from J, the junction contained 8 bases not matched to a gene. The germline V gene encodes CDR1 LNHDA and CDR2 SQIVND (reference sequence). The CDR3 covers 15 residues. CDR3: CASTDRGLSNTEAFF. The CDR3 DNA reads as TGTGCCAGCACGGACAGGGGGCTTTCTAACACTGAAGCTTTCTTT.

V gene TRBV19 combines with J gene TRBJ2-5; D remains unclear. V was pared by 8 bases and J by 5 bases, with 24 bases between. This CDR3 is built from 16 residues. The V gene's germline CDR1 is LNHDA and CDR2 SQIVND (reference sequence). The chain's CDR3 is CASQYTDSRRRETQYF. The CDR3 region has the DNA TGTGCCAGTCAGTACACCGACTCCCGTCGGCGGGAGACCCAGTACTTC.